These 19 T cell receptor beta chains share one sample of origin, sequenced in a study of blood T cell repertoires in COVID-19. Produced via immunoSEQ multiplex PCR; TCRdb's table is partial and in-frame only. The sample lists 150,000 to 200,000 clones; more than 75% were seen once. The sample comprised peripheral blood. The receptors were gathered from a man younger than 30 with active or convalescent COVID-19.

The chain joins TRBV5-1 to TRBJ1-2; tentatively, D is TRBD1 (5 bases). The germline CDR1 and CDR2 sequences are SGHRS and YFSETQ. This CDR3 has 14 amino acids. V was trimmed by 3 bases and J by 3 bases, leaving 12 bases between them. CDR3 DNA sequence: TGCGCCAGCAGCTCTACAGGAACTCACTATGGCTACACCTTC. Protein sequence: CASSSTGTHYGYTF.

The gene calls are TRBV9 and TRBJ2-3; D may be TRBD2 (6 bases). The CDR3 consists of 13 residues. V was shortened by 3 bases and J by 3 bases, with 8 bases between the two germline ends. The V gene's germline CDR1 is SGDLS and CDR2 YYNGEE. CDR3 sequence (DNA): TGTGCCAGCAGCGGGACTATGACAGATACGCAGTATTTT. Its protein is CASSGTMTDTQYF.

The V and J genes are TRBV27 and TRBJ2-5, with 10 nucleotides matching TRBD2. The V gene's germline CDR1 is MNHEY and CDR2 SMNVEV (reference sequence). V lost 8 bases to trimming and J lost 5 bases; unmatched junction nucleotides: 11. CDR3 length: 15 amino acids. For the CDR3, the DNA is TGTGCCAGCCAAGGACTAGCGGTTAGGGGGGAGACCCAGTACTTC. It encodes CASQGLAVRGETQYF.

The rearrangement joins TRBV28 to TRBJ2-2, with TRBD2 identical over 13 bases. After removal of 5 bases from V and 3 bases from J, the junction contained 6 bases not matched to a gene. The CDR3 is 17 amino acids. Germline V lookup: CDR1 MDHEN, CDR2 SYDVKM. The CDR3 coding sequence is TGTGCCAGCAGTCACAGACTAGCGGGGGGCCACACCGGGGAGCTGTTTTTT. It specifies CASSHRLAGGHTGELFF.

CDR3 bases: TGTGCCAGCAGTCACGGGACAGCTAACTATGGCTACACCTTC. It encodes CASSHGTANYGYTF. V is TRBV27 and J is TRBJ1-2, with 7 nucleotides matching TRBD1. J lost 0 bases, V lost 5 bases, and 3 bases had no gene match. This CDR3 region has 14 residues. CDR1 and CDR2 from the germline V gene are MNHEY and SMNVEV (reference sequence).

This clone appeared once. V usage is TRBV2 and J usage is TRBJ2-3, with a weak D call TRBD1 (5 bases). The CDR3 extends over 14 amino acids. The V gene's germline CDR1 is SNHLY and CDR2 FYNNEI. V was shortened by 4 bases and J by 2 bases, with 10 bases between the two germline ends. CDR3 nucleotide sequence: TGTGCCAGCAGTGGACAGCTGAACACAGATACGCAGTATTTT. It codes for CASSGQLNTDTQYF.

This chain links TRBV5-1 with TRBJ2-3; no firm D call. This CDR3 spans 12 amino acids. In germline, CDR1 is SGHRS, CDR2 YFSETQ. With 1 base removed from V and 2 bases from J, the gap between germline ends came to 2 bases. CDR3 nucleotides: TGCGCCAGCAGCTTGCTCACAGATACGCAGTATTTT. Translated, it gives CASSLLTDTQYF. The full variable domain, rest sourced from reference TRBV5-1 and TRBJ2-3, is KAGVTQTPRYLIKTRGQQVTLSCSPISGHRSVSWYQQTPGQGLQFLFEYFSETQRNKGNFPGRFSGRQFSNSRSEMNVSTLELGDSALYLCASSLLTDTQYFGPGTRLTVL.

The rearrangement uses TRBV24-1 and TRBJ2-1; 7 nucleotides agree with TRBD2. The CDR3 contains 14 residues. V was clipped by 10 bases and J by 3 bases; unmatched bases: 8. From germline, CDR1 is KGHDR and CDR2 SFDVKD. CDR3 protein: CATHPGGDYNEQFF. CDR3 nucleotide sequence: TGTGCCACTCATCCTGGGGGGGACTACAATGAGCAGTTCTTC.

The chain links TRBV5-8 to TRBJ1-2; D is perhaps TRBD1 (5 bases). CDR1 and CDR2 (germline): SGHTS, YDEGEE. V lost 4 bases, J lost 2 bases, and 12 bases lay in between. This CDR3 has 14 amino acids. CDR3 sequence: CASSGREGNYGYTF. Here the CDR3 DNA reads TGTGCCAGCAGCGGTCGGGAGGGGAACTATGGCTACACCTTC.

The CDR3 bases are TGTGCCAGCAGCTTGCGACAGTTGAACACTGAAGCTTTCTTT. Translated: CASSLRQLNTEAFF. This chain uses TRBV5-6 with TRBJ1-1; tentative D call: TRBD1 (5 bases). The CDR3 contains 14 residues. Germline V gene data show CDR1 as SGHDT and CDR2 as YYEEEE. The V and J ends lost 1 base and 0 bases respectively, with 7 bases between them.

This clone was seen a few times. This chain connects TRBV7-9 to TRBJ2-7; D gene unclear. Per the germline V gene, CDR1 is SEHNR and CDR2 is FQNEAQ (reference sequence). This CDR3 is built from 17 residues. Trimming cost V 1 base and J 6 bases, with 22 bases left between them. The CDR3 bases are TGTGCCAGCAGCTTAGAATCAGTAATGCCCAAAATGGTCGAGCAGTACGTC. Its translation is CASSLESVMPKMVEQYV.

The DNA for the CDR3 is TGCGCCAGCAGCCAAGTTGGGACAGGCGGGCTCAATGAGCAGTTCTTC. The encoded protein is CASSQVGTGGLNEQFF. V and J are TRBV4-1 and TRBJ2-1, with 8 bases identical to TRBD1. V was clipped by 1 base and J by 6 bases; unmatched bases: 8. Per the germline V gene, CDR1 is MGHRA and CDR2 is YSYEKL. CDR3 size: 16 residues.

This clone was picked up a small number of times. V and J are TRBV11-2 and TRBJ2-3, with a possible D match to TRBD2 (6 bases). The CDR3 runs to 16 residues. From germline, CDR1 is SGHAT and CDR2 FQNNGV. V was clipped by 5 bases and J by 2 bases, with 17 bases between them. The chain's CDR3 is CASSHFSAGTTDTQYF. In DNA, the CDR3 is TGTGCCAGCAGCCATTTCTCGGCGGGAACCACAGATACGCAGTATTTT.

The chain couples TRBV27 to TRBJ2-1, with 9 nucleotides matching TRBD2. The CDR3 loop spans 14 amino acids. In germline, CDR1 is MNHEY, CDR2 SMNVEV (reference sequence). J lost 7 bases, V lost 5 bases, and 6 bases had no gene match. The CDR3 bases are TGTGCCAGCAGTAATGCGGGGGGGCGGAATGAGCAGTTCTTC. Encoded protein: CASSNAGGRNEQFF.

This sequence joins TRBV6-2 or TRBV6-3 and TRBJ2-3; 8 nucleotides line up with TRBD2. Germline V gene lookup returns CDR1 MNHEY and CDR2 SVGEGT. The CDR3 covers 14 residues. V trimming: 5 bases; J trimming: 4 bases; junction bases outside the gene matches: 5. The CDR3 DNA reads TGTGCCAGCAGTCGGCTAGCGGGCCCAGATACGCAGTATTTT. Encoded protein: CASSRLAGPDTQYF.

Here the CDR3 reads CASSLGPQETQYF. The DNA for the CDR3 is TGTGCCAGCAGCCTTGGGCCCCAAGAGACCCAGTACTTC. This chain connects TRBV7-8 to TRBJ2-5; D not certain. Trimming removed 5 bases at V and 1 base at J, with 8 bases between. This CDR3 spans 13 amino acids. CDR1 and CDR2 (germline): SGHVS, FQNEAQ.

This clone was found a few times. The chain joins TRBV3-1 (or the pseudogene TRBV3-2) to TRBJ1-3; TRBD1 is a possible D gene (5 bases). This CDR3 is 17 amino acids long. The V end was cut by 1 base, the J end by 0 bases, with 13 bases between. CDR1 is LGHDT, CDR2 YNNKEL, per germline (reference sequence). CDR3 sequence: CASSQGFDRVSGNTIYF. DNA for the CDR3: TGTGCCAGCAGCCAAGGATTCGACAGAGTCTCTGGAAACACCATATATTTT.

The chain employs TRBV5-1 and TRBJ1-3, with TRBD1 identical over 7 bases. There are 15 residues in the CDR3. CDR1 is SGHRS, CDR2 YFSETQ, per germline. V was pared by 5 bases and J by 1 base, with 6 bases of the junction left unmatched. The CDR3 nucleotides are TGCGCCAGCAGGAGTGAGACAGGGTCTGGAAACACCATATATTTT. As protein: CASRSETGSGNTIYF.

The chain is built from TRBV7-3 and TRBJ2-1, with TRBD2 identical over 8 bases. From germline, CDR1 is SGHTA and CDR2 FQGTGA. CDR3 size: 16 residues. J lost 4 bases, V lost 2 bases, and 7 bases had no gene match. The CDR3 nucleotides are TGTGCCAGCAGCTTAGGAGCGGGGGTTGGATACAATGAGCAGTTCTTC. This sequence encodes CASSLGAGVGYNEQFF.